This T cell receptor (beta chain) was observed in a study of cytomegalovirus exposure and HLA in healthy donors. Looked up from germline, CDR1 is SNHLY and CDR2 is FYNNEI. V was clipped by 7 bases and J by 0 bases, with 12 bases between them. CDR3 size: 14 residues. It was with 60 Vbeta and 13 Jbeta primers that the PCR ran. Only in-frame clones appear in the TCRdb table, and some are missing; sequencing was by immunoSEQ multiplex PCR. The record lists about 170,000 clones, of which the ten most abundant hold 0.65% to 0.9%. Study-level points and caveats: Reported findings show TCR beta sequences accurately forecast HLA-A and HLA-B alleles in most subjects.

All donors participated as healthy donors of bone marrow. A remark on this clone: The antigen remains undetermined.

The chain is built from TRBV2 and TRBJ1-2; the D gene is possibly TRBD1 (6 bases). The sequenced material came from PBMCs. This TCR came from a woman between 18 and 29 years old in good health and CMV-seropositive. This CDR3 reads CASKRTVTNYGYTF. CDR3 DNA sequence: TGTGCCAGCAAAAGGACAGTGACTAACTATGGCTACACCTTC.